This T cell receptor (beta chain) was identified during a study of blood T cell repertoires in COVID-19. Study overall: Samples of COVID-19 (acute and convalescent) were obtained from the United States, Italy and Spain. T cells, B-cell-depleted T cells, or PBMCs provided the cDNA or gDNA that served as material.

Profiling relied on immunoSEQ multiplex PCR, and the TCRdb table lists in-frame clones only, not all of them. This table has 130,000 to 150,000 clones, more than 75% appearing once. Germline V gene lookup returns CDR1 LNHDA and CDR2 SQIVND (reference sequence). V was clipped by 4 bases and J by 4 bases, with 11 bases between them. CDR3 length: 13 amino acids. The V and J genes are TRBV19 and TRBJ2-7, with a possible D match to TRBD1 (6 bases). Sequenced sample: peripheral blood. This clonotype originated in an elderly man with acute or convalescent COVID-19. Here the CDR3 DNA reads TGTGCCAGTAGTACGGACAGAATGTACGAGCAGTACTTC. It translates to CASSTDRMYEQYF. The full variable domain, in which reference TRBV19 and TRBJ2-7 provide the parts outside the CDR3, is DGGITQSPKYLFRKEGQNVTLSCEQNLNHDAMYWYRQDPGQGLRLIYYSQIVNDFQKGDIAEGYSVSREKKESFPLTVTSAQKNPTAFYLCASSTDRMYEQYFGPGTRLTVT.